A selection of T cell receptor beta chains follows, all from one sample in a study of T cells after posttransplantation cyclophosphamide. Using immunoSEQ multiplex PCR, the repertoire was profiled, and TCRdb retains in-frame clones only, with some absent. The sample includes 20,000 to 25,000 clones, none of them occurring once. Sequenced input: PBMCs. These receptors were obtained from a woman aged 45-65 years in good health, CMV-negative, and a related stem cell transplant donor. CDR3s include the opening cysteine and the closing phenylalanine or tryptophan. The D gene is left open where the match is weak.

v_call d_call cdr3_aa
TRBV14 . CASSQVLGSGTEAFF
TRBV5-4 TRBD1 CASSLVRGGAYGYTF
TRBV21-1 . CASSRQGVRSPLHF
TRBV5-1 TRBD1 CASSPGTGEKLFF
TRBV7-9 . CASSLRGTNEKLFF
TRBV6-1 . CASSEAHRSYEQYF
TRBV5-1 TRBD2 CASSSRLAGGYNEQFF
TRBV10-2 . CASSDEGVNSPLHF
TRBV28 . CASSLIGRNIQYF
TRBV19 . CASSPILWEGQPQHF
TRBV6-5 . CASSYSRQSNQPQHF
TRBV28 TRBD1 CASTHGTGREQYF
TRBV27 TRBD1 CASSPWTGNSYEQYF
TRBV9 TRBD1 CASSVEGQSSEQYF
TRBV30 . CAWGRRRNTEAFF
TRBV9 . CASSVLGSGTGNTIYF
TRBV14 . CASSQNTVGGGANSPLHF
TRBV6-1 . CASQLGLFSSYEQYF
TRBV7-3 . CASSLTPVGTDTQYF
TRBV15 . CATSRETITDTQYF
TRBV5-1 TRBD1 CASSIRTGNIQETQYF
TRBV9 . CASSVRLRNSPLHF
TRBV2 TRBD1 CAGNPGQFYEQYF
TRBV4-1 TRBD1 CASSPQGARGNTIYF
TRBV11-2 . CASSSLAGRPYEQYF
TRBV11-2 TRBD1 CASSLAADRADEQYF
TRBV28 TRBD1 CASSTGDSPLHF
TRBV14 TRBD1 CASSHGTGGTHEQYF
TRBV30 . CAWNGGGPGGSSYNEQFF
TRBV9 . CASSERRGGEKLFF
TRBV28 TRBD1 CASSLAGGLSYTF
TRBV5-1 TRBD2 CASSPTGTSGVEQYF
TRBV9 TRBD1 CASSEGDREAFF
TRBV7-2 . CASSLDRHNEKLFF
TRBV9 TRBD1 CASSVQGAGYGYTF
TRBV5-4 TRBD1 CASSPRDRTNYGYTF
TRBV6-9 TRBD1 CASDGVGQGRSSNQPQHF
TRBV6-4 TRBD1 CASSDSGQQETQYF
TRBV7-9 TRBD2 CASSQPGLAINEQFF
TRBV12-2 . CASRLAGSQETQYF
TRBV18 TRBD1 CASSPPLIGQGKAGELFF
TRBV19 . CASSIVRGSNSPLHF
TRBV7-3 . CASSSDSSGEQYF
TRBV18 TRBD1 CASSPRTGGSYEQYF